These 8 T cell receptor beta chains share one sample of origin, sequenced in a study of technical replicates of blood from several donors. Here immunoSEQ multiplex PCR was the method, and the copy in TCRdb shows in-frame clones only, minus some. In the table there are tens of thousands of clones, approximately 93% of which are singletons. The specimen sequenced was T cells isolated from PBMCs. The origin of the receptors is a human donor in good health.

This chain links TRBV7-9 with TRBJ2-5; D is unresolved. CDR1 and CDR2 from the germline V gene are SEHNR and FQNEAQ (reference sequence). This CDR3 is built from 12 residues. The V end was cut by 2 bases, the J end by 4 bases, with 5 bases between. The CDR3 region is CASSLSGETQYF. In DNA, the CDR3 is TGTGCCAGCAGCTTATCGGGAGAGACCCAGTACTTC.

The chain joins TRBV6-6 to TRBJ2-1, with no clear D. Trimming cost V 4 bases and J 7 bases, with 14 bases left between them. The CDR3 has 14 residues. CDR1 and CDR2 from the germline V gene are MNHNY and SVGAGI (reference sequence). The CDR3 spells CASSSTILENEQFF. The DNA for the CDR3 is TGTGCCAGCAGTTCCACGATCTTAGAAAATGAGCAGTTCTTC.

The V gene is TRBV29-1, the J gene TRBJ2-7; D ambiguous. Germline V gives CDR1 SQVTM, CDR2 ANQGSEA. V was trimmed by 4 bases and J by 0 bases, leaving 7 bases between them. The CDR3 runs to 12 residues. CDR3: CSVAPSSYEQYF. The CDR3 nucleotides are TGCAGCGTTGCGCCTAGCTCCTACGAGCAGTACTTC.

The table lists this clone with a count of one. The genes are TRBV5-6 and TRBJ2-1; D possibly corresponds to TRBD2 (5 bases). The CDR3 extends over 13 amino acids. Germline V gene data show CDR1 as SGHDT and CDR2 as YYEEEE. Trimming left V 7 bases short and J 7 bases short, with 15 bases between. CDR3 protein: CASRRIATNEQFF. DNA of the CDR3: TGTGCCAGCCGAAGGATAGCGACGAATGAGCAGTTCTTC.

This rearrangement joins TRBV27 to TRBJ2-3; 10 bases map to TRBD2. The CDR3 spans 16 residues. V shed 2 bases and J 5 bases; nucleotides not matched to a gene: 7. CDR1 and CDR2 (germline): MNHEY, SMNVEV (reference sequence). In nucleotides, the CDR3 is TGTGCCAGCAGTTTAAGCCTAGCGGGAGCGGGAGATACGCAGTATTTT. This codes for CASSLSLAGAGDTQYF.

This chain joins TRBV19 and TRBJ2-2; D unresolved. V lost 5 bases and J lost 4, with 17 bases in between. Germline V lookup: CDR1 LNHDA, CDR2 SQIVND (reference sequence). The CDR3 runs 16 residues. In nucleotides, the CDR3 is TGTGCCAGTAGTGCCCCGAGCCACGGTTTCACCGGGGAGCTGTTTTTT. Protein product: CASSAPSHGFTGELFF.

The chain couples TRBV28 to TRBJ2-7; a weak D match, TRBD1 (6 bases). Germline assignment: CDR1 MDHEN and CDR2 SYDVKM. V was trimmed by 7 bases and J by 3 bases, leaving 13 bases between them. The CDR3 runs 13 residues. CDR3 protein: CASTLTGLYEQYF. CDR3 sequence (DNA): TGTGCCAGCACCTTGACAGGTCTCTACGAGCAGTACTTC.

The CDR3 protein is CASSLGPYNEQFF. In DNA, the CDR3 is TGTGCCAGCAGTCTTGGGCCATACAATGAGCAGTTCTTC. The chain uses TRBV2 and TRBJ2-1; D unresolved. CDR1 and CDR2 from the germline V gene are SNHLY and FYNNEI. V lost 5 bases, J lost 4 bases, and 9 bases lay in between. The CDR3 has 13 amino acids.